This T cell receptor (beta chain) comes out of a study of blood T cell repertoires in COVID-19 (TCRdb year 2020). As for the study more broadly: Collaborator samples came from the United States, Italy and Spain and covered acute and convalescent phases of COVID-19. The prospective study material was composed of cDNA or gDNA derived from T cells, B-cell-depleted T cells, or PBMCs. Deeply sampled blood TCRbeta repertoires from subjects exposed to, actively infected with, or recovered from COVID-19 were included in the dataset. A freely available public database, intended as a resource for researchers studying the immune response to SARS-CoV-2, is where the repertoires were released. Samples were obtained from the ongoing ImmuneRACE study (first 160 participants) and from some 1,200 subjects provided by 6 global collaborators. A de-identified subject ID, COVID-19 status, age in years and sex were almost always included in the sample metadata. Where available, HLA class I and class II types were taken from metadata supplied by the sample provider and were not determined by assay-based typing. Summary of the overall study and its limitations: How much clinical and demographic metadata was included differed by source and by participant, and the metadata was provided uncurated.

Each collaborating institution followed its own protocols to collect whole blood in K2EDTA tubes. Collaborator samples were shipped for TCRbeta analysis as frozen whole blood, isolated PBMCs, or DNA extracted from either sample type. From its cysteine to its phenylalanine, the CDR3 spans 15 amino acids. Only the CDR3 region is kept as DNA, spanning 45 bases read in frame from base 1. Looking up the germline V gene (reference sequence) yields CDR1 SGHNT and CDR2 YYREEE. V is trimmed back by 3 bases and J by 4 bases, and the junction contains 9 bases that no gene match accounts for. To note about this clone: No antigen is known for it. Base quality data are lacking; no much larger clone is found one base away.

TCRbeta CDR3 regions were amplified from genomic DNA using the immunoSEQ Assay, a bias-controlled multiplex PCR. The paper's processing steps were these. Within the assay, amplification of reference gene primers was used to estimate how many nucleated cells each sample contained. Sequence reads were collapsed and filtered to measure the absolute abundance of every unique TCRbeta CDR3 rearrangement. For each sample, productive Simpson clonality was calculated as the square root of Simpson's diversity index across productive rearrangements. The immuneACCESS repertoire file appears here via TCRdb, limited to in-frame rearrangements. These files lack a portion of the clones; in checked studies, under half of the deficit traces to unresolved V genes, and the cause of the others is not known. V and J calls and clone size are as listed in that table; D and trimming were resolved from the DNA. For this sample there are about 48,000 clones; about 86% appear just once. The ten largest clones take up 2.5% to 3% of the sample.

This chain is built from TRBV5-4 and TRBJ2-5; 7 junctional bases match TRBD2. The origin of this receptor is an elderly woman with acute or convalescent COVID-19. The sequenced material came from peripheral blood. The bases read TGTGCCAGCAGCTCTAAGCGGGGTGGGCTAGAGACCCAGTACTTC. The encoded protein is CASSSKRGGLETQYF.